This TCR beta chain came from a study of T-cell memory formation after mild COVID-19. A word on this clonotype: Antigen: not known.

The V gene's germline CDR1 is MNHNS and CDR2 SASEGT. The CDR3 contains 14 residues. Unmatched junction bases numbered 8, after V lost 8 bases and J lost 2 bases. One entry per CDR3 protein results from TCRdb running MiXCR on the 5' RACE reads. The sample lists 360,000 or so distinct CDR3 sequences; around 28% were seen once. Study results and caveats: Pre-infection memory harbored some responding clones, suggesting cross-reactive memory joined. Clones which contracted sat mainly in CM and EM if CD4+, and in EMRA if CD8+.

This chain links TRBV6-1 with TRBJ2-5, with 7 bases that match TRBD1. The sample taken for sequencing was PBMCs or a T cell subset sorted from them (not recorded which). This clonotype was obtained from an adult woman who had mild COVID-19 (a few samples of this study predate the infection). Cell type and time point are not known. The CDR3 DNA is TGTGCCAGCGGAGACAGGGTTTATCAAGAGACCCAGTACTTC. This translates into CASGDRVYQETQYF.